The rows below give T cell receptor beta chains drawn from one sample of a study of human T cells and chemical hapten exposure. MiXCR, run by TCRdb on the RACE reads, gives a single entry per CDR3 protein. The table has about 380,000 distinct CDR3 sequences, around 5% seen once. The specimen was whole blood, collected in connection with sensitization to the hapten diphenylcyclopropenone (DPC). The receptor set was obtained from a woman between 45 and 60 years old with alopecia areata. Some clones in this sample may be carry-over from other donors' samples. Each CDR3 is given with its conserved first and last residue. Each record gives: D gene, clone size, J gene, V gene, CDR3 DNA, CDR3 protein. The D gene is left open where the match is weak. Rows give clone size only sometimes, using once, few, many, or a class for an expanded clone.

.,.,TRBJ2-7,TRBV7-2,TGTGCCAGCAGCTGGGCTATAAACTACGAGCAGTACTTC,CASSWAINYEQYF
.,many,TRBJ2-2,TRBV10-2,TGCGCCAGCAGTGGGGAGGCCGGGGAGCTGTTTTTT,CASSGEAGELFF
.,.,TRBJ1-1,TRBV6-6,TGTGCCAGCAGTTTCGAGAGACGGGACACTGAAGCTTTCTTT,CASSFERRDTEAFF
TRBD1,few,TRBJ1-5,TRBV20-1,TGCAGTGCTAGACTCGGACAGGGGGCTCGGCAGCCCCAGCATTTT,CSARLGQGARQPQHF
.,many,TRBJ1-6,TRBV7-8,TGTGCCAGCAGCAACCTCCCGGGTTCACCCCTCCACTTT,CASSNLPGSPLHF
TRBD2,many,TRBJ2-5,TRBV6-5,TGTGCCAGCAGTTACTTTGCGGGAGGAGGAGAGACCCAGTACTTC,CASSYFAGGGETQYF
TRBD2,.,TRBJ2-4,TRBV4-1,TGCGCCAGCAGCCAATTGGGCCTTAAAAACCTAGCGGGAGAACCCATTCAGTACTTC,CASSQLGLKNLAGEPIQYF
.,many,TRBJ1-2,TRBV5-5,TGTGCCAGCAGCTTGGGCACAGGAGGGAATGGCTACACCTTC,CASSLGTGGNGYTF
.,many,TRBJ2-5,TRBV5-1,TGCGCCAGCAGCTTGAGGCAGCAAGAGACCCAGTACTTC,CASSLRQQETQYF
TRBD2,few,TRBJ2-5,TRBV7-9,TGTGCCAGCAGCTTGGGAGCGGGAGGGCCCGGAGAGACCCAGTACTTC,CASSLGAGGPGETQYF
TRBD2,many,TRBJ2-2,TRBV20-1,TGCAGTGCTAGACCGACTAGCGGGGGATCCACCGGGGAGCTGTTTTTT,CSARPTSGGSTGELFF
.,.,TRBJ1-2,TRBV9,TGTGCCAGCAGCGTTGGACGAGGCTATGGCTACACCTTC,CASSVGRGYGYTF
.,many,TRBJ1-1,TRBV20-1,TGCAGTGTTCCCTCGAACACTGAAGCTTTCTTT,CSVPSNTEAFF
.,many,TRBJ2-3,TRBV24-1,TGTGCCACCAGCCGAAGCGAACCGAGCACAGATACGCAGTATTTT,CATSRSEPSTDTQYF
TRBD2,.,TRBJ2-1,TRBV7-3,TGTGCCAGCAGCTTAGCCTCTAGCGGCCTACCCTACAATGAGCAGTTCTTC,CASSLASSGLPYNEQFF
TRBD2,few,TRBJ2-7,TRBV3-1,TGTGCCAGCAGCCAAGACGGTACTAGCGGGAGTGCTCGTAGTCCCGAGCAGTACTTC,CASSQDGTSGSARSPEQYF
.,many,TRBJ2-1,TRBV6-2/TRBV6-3,TGTGCCAGCAGTTACTCGAGTCTAGGTGAGCAGTTCTTC,CASSYSSLGEQFF